The 10 T cell receptor beta chains presented below share a single source sample, sequenced in a study of blood T cell repertoires in COVID-19 (dated by TCRdb to about 2020). The library was prepared using the immunoSEQ multiplex PCR assay. Sourced from immuneACCESS, this table was stored by TCRdb with only in-frame sequences that have V and J called. A share of the clones is absent; for the studies checked, an unresolved V gene accounts for under half, and the remainder has no known explanation. Across this sample there are approximately 130,000 clones, with around four fifths seen only once. Clones ranked in the top ten supply 20% of the sample. The sample was peripheral blood. These receptors were taken from a man older than 75 with acute or convalescent COVID-19.

V is TRBV19 and J is TRBJ1-1, with D uncertain. The CDR3 is 13 residues long. V was trimmed by 5 bases and J by 5 bases, leaving 12 bases between them. The germline V gene encodes CDR1 LNHDA and CDR2 SQIVND (reference sequence). The CDR3 DNA reads TGTGCCAGTAGTCACGGGGTCGGAACTGAAGCTTTCTTT. Amino acids: CASSHGVGTEAFF. Looking up the rest from reference TRBV19 and TRBJ1-1 gives the full variable domain: DGGITQSPKYLFRKEGQNVTLSCEQNLNHDAMYWYRQDPGQGLRLIYYSQIVNDFQKGDIAEGYSVSREKKESFPLTVTSAQKNPTAFYLCASSHGVGTEAFFGQGTRLTVV.

The chain recombines TRBV27 with TRBJ1-1, with no clear D. This CDR3 spans 14 amino acids. Germline V gene lookup returns CDR1 MNHEY and CDR2 SMNVEV (reference sequence). V lost 0 bases and J lost 2, with 7 bases in between. The CDR3 nucleotides read TGTGCCAGCAGTTTATCTTTCTTAAACACTGAAGCTTTCTTT. It specifies CASSLSFLNTEAFF.

The CDR3 DNA follows: TGTGCCAGTACTTCTGGTTCCTACGAGCAGTACTTC. It is translated as CASTSGSYEQYF. The genes are TRBV12-3 or TRBV12-4 and TRBJ2-7; D is unclear. This CDR3 has 12 amino acids. Trimming removed 9 bases from V and 1 base from J, with 10 bases in between.

The chain has TRBV5-4 and TRBJ2-5, with D hard to call. Germline V gene data show CDR1 as SGHNT and CDR2 as YYREEE (reference sequence). The CDR3 has 15 residues. Trimming removed 2 bases at V and 3 bases at J, with 14 bases between. The CDR3, as DNA: TGTGCCAGCAGCTTAAGTGGAAAACTAAAAGAGACCCAGTACTTC. It yields the protein CASSLSGKLKETQYF.

V usage is TRBV2 and J usage is TRBJ2-7; D is possibly TRBD1 (8 bases). The V end lost 2 bases, the J end lost 4 bases, and 12 bases lay between the germline ends. From germline, CDR1 is SNHLY and CDR2 FYNNEI. CDR3 length equals 14 residues. CDR3 residues: CASSEQQGGYEQYF. The CDR3 DNA sequence: TGTGCCAGCAGTGAACAACAGGGGGGGTACGAGCAGTACTTC.

The chain uses TRBV7-2 and TRBJ2-3; no reliable D call. Germline V gene data show CDR1 as SGHTA and CDR2 as FQGNSA. The V end was cut by 1 base, the J end by 2 bases, with 7 bases between. CDR3 length equals 14 residues. DNA for the CDR3: TGTGCCAGCAGCTTAGGCCTACTCACAGATACGCAGTATTTT. Amino acids: CASSLGLLTDTQYF. Based on the CDR3 plus reference TRBV7-2 and TRBJ2-3, the full variable domain is GAGVSQSPSNKVTEKGKDVELRCDPISGHTALYWYRQSLGQGLEFLIYFQGNSAPDKSGLPSDRFSAERTGGSVSTLTIQRTQQEDSAVYLCASSLGLLTDTQYFGPGTRLTVL.

This clone has more than one count but fewer than ten. This chain connects TRBV5-8 to TRBJ2-3; TRBD2 matches at 16 bases. From germline, CDR1 is SGHTS and CDR2 YDEGEE. V shed 7 bases and J 3 bases; nucleotides not matched to a gene: 11. CDR3 length: 18 residues. The CDR3 reads CASPTAPGLAGGTDTQYF. CDR3 in DNA: TGTGCCAGCCCCACAGCACCGGGACTAGCGGGGGGGACAGATACGCAGTATTTT.

This clone was picked up a small number of times. The chain links TRBV27 to TRBJ2-7, with D possibly TRBD1 on 6 matching bases. V gave up 3 bases and J gave up 9 bases, with 15 bases separating them. The germline gives CDR1 MNHEY, CDR2 SMNVEV (reference sequence). CDR3 length: 13 residues. CDR3 loop: CASSLYRDIGQYF. The DNA for the CDR3 is TGTGCCAGCAGTTTGTACAGGGACATCGGGCAGTACTTC.

The chain recombines TRBV7-3 with TRBJ2-1, with a weak D call TRBD2 (6 bases). The V and J ends lost 6 bases and 1 base respectively, with 13 bases between them. CDR1 SGHTA and CDR2 FQGTGA come from the germline V gene. This CDR3 is built from 15 residues. CDR3: CASSLDGGSYNEQFF. In DNA form, the CDR3 reads TGTGCCAGCAGTTTGGACGGGGGATCCTACAATGAGCAGTTCTTC.

The chain carries TRBV5-4 and TRBJ1-1; a weak D match, TRBD1 (5 bases). Trimming shortened V by 4 bases and J by 5 bases, and 12 bases separated the two germline ends. Germline V gives CDR1 SGHNT, CDR2 YYREEE (reference sequence). The CDR3 has 13 amino acids. The CDR3 here is CASSLSGGTEAFF. CDR3 nucleotide sequence: TGTGCCAGCAGCCTGTCGGGGGGAACTGAAGCTTTCTTT.